The T cell receptor delta chain described here comes from a study of Vδ1+ human thymocytes. Concerning this clone itself: What it binds is not known.

After alphabeta T cell depletion, CD3+ Vdelta1+ Vdelta2- thymocytes were sorted. Study-level points and caveats: Thymic TRG and TRD repertoires appeared highly polyclonal, with Gaussian CDR3 length distributions.

V was shortened by 1 base and J by 12 bases, with 18 bases between the two germline ends. Germline CDR1 reads TSWWSYY; CDR2 reads QGS. The CDR3 is 14 amino acids. The template was reverse-transcribed extracted RNA. Multiplex PCR used pooled V-gene forward primers and a constant-region reverse primer to amplify CDR3s. TCRdb used CATT to re-call clones from the multiplex PCR reads. The data hold about 75,000 delta-chain clones, with 30% to 40% observed a single time. The TCR originated in a boy younger than two who had congenital heart surgery. The chain couples TRDV1 to TRDJ1, with D possibly matching TRDD3 (6 bases). The sequenced sample consisted of Vdelta1+ gamma-delta thymocytes from the thymus. Specified subset: FACS-sorted CD3+ TCRalphabeta- TCRVdelta1+ TCRVdelta2- thymocytes. CDR3 DNA sequence: TGTGCTCTTGGGGAACCAGGGGGGACTGGTTCTTTCATCTTT. Its translation is CALGEPGGTGSFIF.